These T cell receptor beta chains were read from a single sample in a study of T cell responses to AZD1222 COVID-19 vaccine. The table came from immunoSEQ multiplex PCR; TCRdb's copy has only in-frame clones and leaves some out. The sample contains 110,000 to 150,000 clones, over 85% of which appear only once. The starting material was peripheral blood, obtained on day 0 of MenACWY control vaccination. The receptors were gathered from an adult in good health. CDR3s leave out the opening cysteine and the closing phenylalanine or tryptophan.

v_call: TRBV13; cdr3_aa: ASSRGGLSGNTIY
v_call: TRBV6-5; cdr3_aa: ASSYSGTGGNTIY
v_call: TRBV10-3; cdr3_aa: AISEFSGLAGNEQF
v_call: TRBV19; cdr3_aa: ASGAANTGELF
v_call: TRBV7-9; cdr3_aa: ASSPITYGYT
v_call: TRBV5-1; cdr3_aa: ASRRGTGETNEKLF
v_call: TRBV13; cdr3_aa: ASSLGAGSIYFANTGELF
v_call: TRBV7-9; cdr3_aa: ASSLAVSEAF
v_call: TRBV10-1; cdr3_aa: ASSESQGAWVHEQF
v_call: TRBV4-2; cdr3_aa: ASSQTGLAGANVLT
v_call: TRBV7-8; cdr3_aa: ASRPTGTGGTGELF
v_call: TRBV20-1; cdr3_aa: SASEQGDYGYT
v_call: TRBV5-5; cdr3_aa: ASSAPGQGPYNSPLH
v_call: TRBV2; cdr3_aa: ASDRDSNQPQH
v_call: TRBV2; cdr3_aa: ASRRAGVGEQY
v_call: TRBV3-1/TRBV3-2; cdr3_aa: ASSPGPPETQY
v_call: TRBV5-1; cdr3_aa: ASSLDRMNTGELF
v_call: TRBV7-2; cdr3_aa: ASSLNVGVGDTQY
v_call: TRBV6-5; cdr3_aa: ASFYGVGDGYT
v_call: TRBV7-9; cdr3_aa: ASGSKWGTGFHTGELF
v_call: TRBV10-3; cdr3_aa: AISETGTGANPF
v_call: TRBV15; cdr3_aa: ATSSVGQGAEGYT
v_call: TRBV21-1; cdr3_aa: ASSPGRGSQPQH
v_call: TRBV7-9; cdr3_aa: ASSARGGQDYTEAF
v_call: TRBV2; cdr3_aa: ASSVGGGYVNQPQH
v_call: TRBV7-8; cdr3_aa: ASSLAGQTAEAF
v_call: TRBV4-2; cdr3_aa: ASSQDGGGPYEQY
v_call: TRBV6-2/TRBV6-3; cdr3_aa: ASSTPEGRGNYGYT
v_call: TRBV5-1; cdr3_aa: ASSLAAGVTETQY
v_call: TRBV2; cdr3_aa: ASDRTGVPQETQY
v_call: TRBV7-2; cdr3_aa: ASSPGGGAMNTEAF
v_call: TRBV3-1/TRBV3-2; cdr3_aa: ASSRREGRETQY
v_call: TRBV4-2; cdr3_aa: ASSQDRFEKLF
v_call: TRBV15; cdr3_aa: ATSRDSDSTDTQY
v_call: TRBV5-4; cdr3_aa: ASSPTPGKIHEQY
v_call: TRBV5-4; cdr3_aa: ASSKDQIYGYT
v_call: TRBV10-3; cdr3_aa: ATCDSSSYEQY
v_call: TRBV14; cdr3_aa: ASSQMGQGMNTEAF
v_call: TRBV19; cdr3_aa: ASRSLGGGGYT
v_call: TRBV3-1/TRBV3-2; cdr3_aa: ASSQALVRGRFTEAF
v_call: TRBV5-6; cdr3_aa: ASSPPVGTQN
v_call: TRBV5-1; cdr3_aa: ASSIRQGSYGYT
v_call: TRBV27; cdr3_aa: ASSPYLLYEQY
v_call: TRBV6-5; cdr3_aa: ASSYFGPGYEQY